This T cell receptor beta chain was retrieved from a study of T-cell memory formation after mild COVID-19. Study observations and caveats: Memory sampled before infection contained some responding clones, suggesting cross-reactive memory joined.

TCRdb independently ran MiXCR on the 5' RACE reads; one entry per CDR3 protein. The table lists a few hundred thousand distinct CDR3 sequences, under 20% of them singletons. The CDR3 totals 12 residues. V was clipped by 7 bases and J by 4 bases, with 7 bases between them. This clonotype was counted a few times. Its target is not known. V gene TRBV12-3 or TRBV12-4 combines with J gene TRBJ1-4; no firm D call. Sequenced sample: PBMCs or a T cell subset sorted from them (not recorded which). The sequence was collected from a man between 18 and 35 years old who had mild COVID-19 (a few samples of this study predate the infection). Cell type and time point are not known. The CDR3 nucleotides read TGTGCCAGCACCCCGGGTAATGAAAAACTGTTTTTT. Amino acid sequence: CASTPGNEKLFF.